One and the same sample provided the 24 T cell receptor beta chains below, sequenced in a study of blood T cell repertoires in COVID-19. Using immunoSEQ multiplex PCR, the repertoire was profiled, and TCRdb retains in-frame clones only, with some absent. The sample yields 200,000 to 300,000 clones, about 90% seen once. The specimen was peripheral blood. These receptors were taken from a woman aged 40 to 55 with acute or convalescent COVID-19.

This clone was recorded once. The gene calls are TRBV7-9 and TRBJ1-1, with D uncertain. Trimming cost V 5 bases and J 3 bases, with 16 bases left between them. The CDR3 is 15 amino acids. Germline values: CDR1 SEHNR, CDR2 FQNEAQ (reference sequence). CDR3 loop: CASSVRGFSDTEAFF. The CDR3 nucleotides are TGTGCCAGCAGCGTACGGGGATTTTCGGACACTGAAGCTTTCTTT.

This CDR3 reads CSVPGHNEAGYTF. CDR3 coding DNA: TGCAGCGTGCCGGGTCATAATGAGGCTGGCTACACCTTC. This chain connects TRBV29-1 to TRBJ1-2; D is uncertain. The germline CDR1 and CDR2 sequences are SQVTM and ANQGSEA. CDR3 size: 13 residues. Trimming removed 6 bases at V and 7 bases at J, with 18 bases between.

The count of this clone is one. The chain links TRBV7-9 to TRBJ2-3; D ambiguous. CDR3 length equals 13 residues. The germline V gene has CDR1 SEHNR and CDR2 FQNEAQ (reference sequence). Trimming removed 5 bases at V and 2 bases at J, with 8 bases between. Written as DNA, the CDR3 is TGTGCCAGCAGCCCGAACTACACAGATACGCAGTATTTT. Translating gives CASSPNYTDTQYF.

The chain combines TRBV11-2 with TRBJ1-2; 7 bases agree with TRBD1. This CDR3 comprises 14 residues. V shed 0 bases and J 4 bases; nucleotides not matched to a gene: 2. The V gene's germline CDR1 is SGHAT and CDR2 FQNNGV. The CDR3 sequence: CASSLEGQFYGYTF. The CDR3 DNA follows: TGTGCCAGCAGCTTAGAGGGACAGTTCTATGGCTACACCTTC.

The V gene is TRBV4-2, the J gene TRBJ1-2; D is unresolved. This CDR3 spans 16 amino acids. Germline-derived CDR1 and CDR2 are LGHNA and YNFKEQ. Trimming cost V 4 bases and J 0 bases, with 15 bases left between them. CDR3 sequence (DNA): TGTGCCAGCAGCCCCCCCGATGGCAAAGCTAACTATGGCTACACCTTC. It codes for CASSPPDGKANYGYTF.

This chain links TRBV6-6 with TRBJ1-2, with D possibly matching TRBD1 (5 bases). V was clipped by 2 bases and J by 0 bases, with 10 bases between them. Germline CDR1 is MNHNY and CDR2 is SVGAGI (reference sequence). The CDR3 consists of 15 residues. For the CDR3, the DNA is TGTGCCAGCAGTTACGGGGTAGGGGCTAACTATGGCTACACCTTC. Translating gives CASSYGVGANYGYTF.

This sequence joins TRBV9 and TRBJ1-1; TRBD1 might be the D (6 bases). The CDR3 has 14 amino acids. Germline assignment: CDR1 SGDLS and CDR2 YYNGEE. Trimming took off 6 bases at V and 5 bases at J, with 17 bases between the two ends. The CDR3 sequence is CASNREGGRTEAFF. The CDR3 DNA reads as TGTGCCAGCAACCGGGAGGGGGGGCGGACTGAAGCTTTCTTT.

The DNA for the CDR3 is TGTGCCAGCAGGGGTCTGGGGGCAAGTGGAGAGACCCAGTACTTC. This encodes CASRGLGASGETQYF. This rearrangement joins TRBV5-4 to TRBJ2-5; tentatively, D is TRBD1 (6 bases). There are 15 residues in the CDR3. The V and J ends lost 5 bases and 4 bases respectively, with 18 bases between them. Germline V gene lookup returns CDR1 SGHNT and CDR2 YYREEE (reference sequence). Supplemented by reference TRBV5-4 and TRBJ2-5, the full variable domain reads ETGVTQSPTHLIKTRGQQVTLRCSSQSGHNTVSWYQQALGQGPQFIFQYYREEENGRGNFPPRFSGLQFPNYSSELNVNALELDDSALYLCASRGLGASGETQYFGPGTRLLVL.

The V call is TRBV7-2, the J call TRBJ1-1; a possible D gene is TRBD1 (5 bases). V lost 2 bases and J lost 3, with 10 bases in between. The germline CDR1 and CDR2 sequences are SGHTA and FQGNSA. The CDR3 runs to 14 residues. CDR3 DNA sequence: TGTGCCAGCAGCTTAACAGCGGGGCACACTGAAGCTTTCTTT. It translates to CASSLTAGHTEAFF. Filled out from reference TRBV7-2 and TRBJ1-1, the complete variable domain reads GAGVSQSPSNKVTEKGKDVELRCDPISGHTALYWYRQSLGQGLEFLIYFQGNSAPDKSGLPSDRFSAERTGGSVSTLTIQRTQQEDSAVYLCASSLTAGHTEAFFGQGTRLTVV.

The chain uses TRBV6-5 and TRBJ2-1, with D possibly matching TRBD2 (7 bases). Germline loops: CDR1 MNHEY, CDR2 SVGAGI. Trimming left V 6 bases short and J 10 bases short, with 19 bases between. The CDR3 sequence is 14 residues long. The CDR3 nucleotides read TGTGCCAGCAGGAGGGGGGGGCCGTGGGGGGAGCAGTTCTTC. Encoded protein: CASRRGGPWGEQFF.

The V and J genes are TRBV27 and TRBJ1-5; 9 bases map to TRBD1. V was clipped by 7 bases and J by 2 bases; unmatched bases: 6. The CDR3 totals 15 residues. Germline V gene data show CDR1 as MNHEY and CDR2 as SMNVEV (reference sequence). The CDR3 DNA is TGTGCCAGCAAAACACAGGGGGCTGGCAATCAGCCCCAGCATTTT. Protein: CASKTQGAGNQPQHF.

This clone has just one count. V and J are TRBV7-9 and TRBJ1-2, with unresolved D. The germline CDR1 and CDR2 sequences are SEHNR and FQNEAQ (reference sequence). The V and J ends lost 5 bases and 7 bases respectively, with 26 bases between them. There are 17 residues in the CDR3. CDR3 in amino acids: CASSLLSFERAVVGYTF. CDR3 DNA sequence: TGTGCCAGCAGCCTACTTAGTTTTGAGAGGGCGGTGGTTGGCTACACCTTC.

The chain joins TRBV29-1 to TRBJ1-4; possible D gene TRBD1, 5 bases. CDR3 length: 13 residues. The germline V gene encodes CDR1 SQVTM and CDR2 ANQGSEA. V was clipped by 5 bases and J by 5 bases, with 12 bases between them. CDR3 DNA: TGCAGCGTTTCGACAGTAGTCAATGAAAAACTGTTTTTT. It encodes CSVSTVVNEKLFF. The entire variable domain, with the rest obtained from reference TRBV29-1 and TRBJ1-4, is as follows: SAVISQKPSRDICQRGTSLTIQCQVDSQVTMMFWYRQQPGQSLTLIATANQGSEATYESGFVIDKFPISRPNLTFSTLTVSNMSPEDSSIYLCSVSTVVNEKLFFGSGTQLSVL.

The chain joins TRBV18 to TRBJ1-1; D gene unclear. The CDR3 sequence is 13 residues long. Germline V gene data show CDR1 as KGHSH and CDR2 as LQKENI. Trimming left V 2 bases short and J 6 bases short, with 10 bases between. The CDR3 reads CASSPGQRAEAFF. For the CDR3, the DNA is TGTGCCAGCTCACCAGGGCAGAGAGCTGAAGCTTTCTTT.

The chain employs TRBV4-1 and TRBJ2-5; TRBD1 matches 9 bases. CDR1 and CDR2 (germline): MGHRA, YSYEKL. The CDR3 runs 16 residues. The V gene end was trimmed by 4 bases and the J gene end by 6 bases; junction bases not matched to a gene: 12. CDR3 region: CASSLYFTGGEKTQYF. The CDR3, as DNA: TGCGCCAGCAGCCTATACTTTACAGGGGGCGAGAAGACCCAGTACTTC.

The chain recombines TRBV6-5 with TRBJ1-2, with 7 bases aligning to TRBD1. Germline loops: CDR1 MNHEY, CDR2 SVGAGI. CDR3 length: 14 amino acids. V lost 6 bases and J lost 8; bases outside the gene matches: 12. The CDR3 sequence is CASRYRDSRGGYTF. The CDR3 coding sequence is TGTGCCAGCAGATACCGGGACAGCCGAGGGGGCTACACCTTC.

The rearrangement links TRBV6-5 to TRBJ1-1, with 8 bases matching TRBD1. The germline gives CDR1 MNHEY, CDR2 SVGAGI. The V segment lost 2 bases and the J segment 5 bases; nucleotides outside the gene matches: 4. This CDR3 is 14 amino acids long. The CDR3 is CASSYRQGRTEAFF. For the CDR3, the DNA is TGTGCCAGCAGTTACAGACAGGGGAGGACTGAAGCTTTCTTT.

This clone was seen only once. V usage is TRBV19 and J usage is TRBJ1-6; 8 bases fit TRBD1. From germline, CDR1 is LNHDA and CDR2 SQIVND (reference sequence). This CDR3 is 15 amino acids long. The V segment lost 4 bases and the J segment 9 bases; nucleotides outside the gene matches: 8. CDR3 nucleotides: TGTGCCAGTAGTAAGACAGGGGAAACGACTTCACCCCTCCACTTT. This sequence encodes CASSKTGETTSPLHF.

This clone was detected only a few times. The chain is built from TRBV14 and TRBJ1-1, with 9 positions matching TRBD1. Germline V lookup: CDR1 SGHDN, CDR2 FVKESK. Losses at the gene ends were 1 base for V and 8 bases for J; bases not matched to a gene: 2. The CDR3 contains 13 residues. The DNA for the CDR3 is TGTGCCAGCAGCCAAGTTGGGACAGGGGAAGCTTTCTTT. Its protein is CASSQVGTGEAFF.

This chain uses TRBV5-5 with TRBJ1-2; TRBD1 might be the D (6 bases). CDR3 length equals 14 residues. The V gene lost 1 base and the J gene lost 7 bases, with 14 bases spanning the gap. CDR1 is SGHKS and CDR2 is YYEKEE in the germline V gene (reference sequence). The CDR3 nucleotides are TGTGCCAGCAGCTTGACAGGGTCCTCGGGTGGCTACACCTTC. Residues: CASSLTGSSGGYTF. Supplemented by reference TRBV5-5 and TRBJ1-2, the full variable domain reads DAGVTQSPTHLIKTRGQQVTLRCSPISGHKSVSWYQQVLGQGPQFIFQYYEKEERGRGNFPDRFSARQFPNYSSELNVNALLLGDSALYLCASSLTGSSGGYTFGSGTRLTVV.

The CDR3 DNA reads as TGTGCCAGCACCCCAACAGGCAGGGGGCGATCCTATAATTCACCCCTCCACTTT. Protein: CASTPTGRGRSYNSPLHF. The chain combines TRBV27 with TRBJ1-6; TRBD1 agrees at 8 bases. This CDR3 is 18 amino acids long. V lost 7 bases and J lost 1; bases outside the gene matches: 12. Germline V CDR1 and CDR2: MNHEY, SMNVEV (reference sequence).

The CDR3 DNA sequence: TGTGCCAGCAGTTACTCGATCCAGGGGGACTACACCATATATTTT. This translates into CASSYSIQGDYTIYF. The chain uses TRBV6-6 and TRBJ1-3; 7 nucleotides line up with TRBD1. This CDR3 region has 15 residues. Germline lookup yields CDR1 MNHNY and CDR2 SVGAGI (reference sequence). V trimming: 0 bases; J trimming: 8 bases; junction bases outside the gene matches: 7.

DNA for the CDR3: TGTGCCAGCAGCCAAGGGGAGCAAGGGGGCTACACCTTC. Translated: CASSQGEQGGYTF. The chain recombines TRBV3-1 (or the pseudogene TRBV3-2) with TRBJ1-2; no clear D. The germline V and J ends were trimmed by 1 base and 8 bases, with 11 bases remaining between them. The CDR3 is 13 residues long. Germline CDR1 reads LGHDT; CDR2 reads YNNKEL (reference sequence).

The chain couples TRBV6-5 to TRBJ1-2; TRBD1 matches at 8 bases. In germline, CDR1 is MNHEY, CDR2 SVGAGI. V dropped 0 bases and J dropped 6; count of bases not matched to a gene: 9. The CDR3 has 16 residues. CDR3 in amino acids: CASSYSYWGQEDGYTF. The CDR3 DNA is TGTGCCAGCAGTTACTCCTACTGGGGACAGGAGGATGGCTACACCTTC.